This is a list of T cell receptor beta chains from one sample in a study of blood T cell repertoires in COVID-19. The protocol was immunoSEQ multiplex PCR, while the TCRdb copy is restricted to in-frame clones and leaves out a portion. Here the sample spans about 200,000 clones, less than 90% being singletons. Input material: peripheral blood. Receptor source: a woman between 50 and 59 years old with acute or convalescent COVID-19. Each CDR3 is given with its conserved first and last residue. D genes are given only for firm matches. Clone size is not always given. Where it is, it says once, few, many or a class for expanded clones.

TRBV2	-	-	TRBJ1-2	TGTGCCAGCAGTACAGGTCGATTCTATGGCTACACCTTC	CASSTGRFYGYTF
TRBV6-5	-	TRBD1	TRBJ1-1	TGTGCCAGCAGCCCCGGGACAGGGGCTGAAGCTTTCTTT	CASSPGTGAEAFF
TRBV24-1	-	TRBD2	TRBJ2-5	TGTGCCACCAGTGATCCTAGCGGGAGGCAGCAAGAGACCCAGTACTTC	CATSDPSGRQQETQYF
TRBV27	-	TRBD1	TRBJ1-6	TGTGCCAGCAGTGCAGGGGGAACCTACGCTTCACCCCTCCACTTT	CASSAGGTYASPLHF
TRBV12-3/TRBV12-4	-	-	TRBJ1-6	TGTGCCAGCAAGGTACAGGGCGACTCACCCCTCCACTTT	CASKVQGDSPLHF
TRBV6-2/TRBV6-3	-	TRBD2	TRBJ2-1	TGTGCCAGCAGTCTCGGGACTAGCGGGAGCAATGAGCAGTTCTTC	CASSLGTSGSNEQFF
TRBV27	-	-	TRBJ1-2	TGTGCCAGCAGCAACAGGGCACCCTATGGCTACACCTTC	CASSNRAPYGYTF
TRBV5-8	-	-	TRBJ1-5	TGTGCCAGCAGCGCGCGGACAGTCAATCAGCCCCAGCATTTT	CASSARTVNQPQHF
TRBV19	-	-	TRBJ1-4	TGTGCCAGTAGTATCATGCGGTCTAATGAAAAACTGTTTTTT	CASSIMRSNEKLFF
TRBV7-8	few	TRBD1	TRBJ1-4	TGTGCCAGCAGCACCCGGGACAGGGCTGAAAAACTGTTTTTT	CASSTRDRAEKLFF
TRBV7-2	-	TRBD2	TRBJ2-7	TGTGCCAGCAGCTTACATCCTAGCGGGAGCTCCTACGAGCAGTACTTC	CASSLHPSGSSYEQYF
TRBV4-1	-	-	TRBJ2-7	TGCGCCAGCAGCCAAGTTCGGGGCTACGAGCAGTACTTC	CASSQVRGYEQYF
TRBV2	-	-	TRBJ1-3	TGTGCCAGCAGTGGGGGGGCTGGAAACACCATATATTTT	CASSGGAGNTIYF
TRBV19	-	-	TRBJ2-3	TGTGCCAGTAGTATAGGAGCGGACACAGATACGCAGTATTTT	CASSIGADTDTQYF
TRBV7-9	-	-	TRBJ2-3	TGTGCCAGCAGCTCCCCGGGAGATACGCAGTATTTT	CASSSPGDTQYF
TRBV7-2	-	TRBD1	TRBJ2-1	TGTGCCAGCAGCTTAATACAGGGGGCCTATGAGCAGTTCTTC	CASSLIQGAYEQFF
TRBV5-4	once	-	TRBJ1-2	TGTGCCAGCAGCGCCTTTCGACAGATCGGGTATGGCTACACCTTC	CASSAFRQIGYGYTF
TRBV3-1/TRBV3-2	-	-	TRBJ2-7	TGTGCCAGCAGCCCATCACCGGGATTCTACGAGCAGTACTTC	CASSPSPGFYEQYF
TRBV4-3	-	-	TRBJ2-1	TGCGCCAGCAGCGGGAGAAGGGACAATGAGCAGTTCTTC	CASSGRRDNEQFF
TRBV6-2/TRBV6-3	-	TRBD1	TRBJ2-1	TGTGCCAGCAGTAAAACGGGACAGGCATACAATGAGCAGTTCTTC	CASSKTGQAYNEQFF
TRBV7-3	once	TRBD2	TRBJ2-3	TGTGCCAGCAGCCGCGGGACTACCAGCACAGATACGCAGTATTTT	CASSRGTTSTDTQYF
TRBV10-3	-	TRBD2	TRBJ2-7	TGTGCCATCAGTGAGTCTAGCGGGGGAGGGTACGAGCAGTACTTC	CAISESSGGGYEQYF
TRBV6-5	-	TRBD1	TRBJ2-1	TGTGCCAGCAGCCGCAGGGGGCGCGCCTACAATGAGCAGTTCTTC	CASSRRGRAYNEQFF
TRBV5-1	-	-	TRBJ2-1	TGCGCCAGCAGCCTCTTGGGAGCCCACAATGAGCAGTTCTTC	CASSLLGAHNEQFF
TRBV9	-	-	TRBJ2-1	TGTGCCAGCAGCGTAGTGTCACGTGGGCTTGCCAATGAGCAGTTCTTC	CASSVVSRGLANEQFF
TRBV6-2/TRBV6-3	-	TRBD2	TRBJ2-5	TGTGCCAGCAGTGGACATCCGGGACTAGCGGGGGAGACCCAGTACTTC	CASSGHPGLAGETQYF
TRBV7-2	-	TRBD2	TRBJ2-3	TGTGCCAGCAGCTTAATCGGGGGGAATGGTCCGCAGTATTTT	CASSLIGGNGPQYF
TRBV2	-	TRBD2	TRBJ2-2	TGTGCCAGCAGAGTCAGCGGGGCGAACACCGGGGAGCTGTTTTTT	CASRVSGANTGELFF